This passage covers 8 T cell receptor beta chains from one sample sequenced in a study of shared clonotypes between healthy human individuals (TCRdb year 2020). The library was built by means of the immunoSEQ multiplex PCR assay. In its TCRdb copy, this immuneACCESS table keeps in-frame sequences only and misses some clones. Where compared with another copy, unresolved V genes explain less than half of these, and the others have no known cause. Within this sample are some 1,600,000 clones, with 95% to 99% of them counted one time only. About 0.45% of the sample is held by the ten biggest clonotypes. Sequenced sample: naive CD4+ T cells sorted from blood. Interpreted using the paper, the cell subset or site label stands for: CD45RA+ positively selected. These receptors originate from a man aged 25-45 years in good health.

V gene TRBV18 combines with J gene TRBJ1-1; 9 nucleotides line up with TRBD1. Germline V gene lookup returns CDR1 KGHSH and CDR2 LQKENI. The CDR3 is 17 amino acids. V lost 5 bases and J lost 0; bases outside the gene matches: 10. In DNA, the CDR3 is TGTGCCAGCTCAGCAAGGACAGGGGAAGCTATGAACACTGAAGCTTTCTTT. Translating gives CASSARTGEAMNTEAFF.

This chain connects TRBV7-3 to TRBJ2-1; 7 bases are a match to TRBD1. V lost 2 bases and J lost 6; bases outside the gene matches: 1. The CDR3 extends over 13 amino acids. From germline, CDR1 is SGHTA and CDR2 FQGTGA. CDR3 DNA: TGTGCCAGCAGCTTAGACAGGGTCAATGAGCAGTTCTTC. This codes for CASSLDRVNEQFF.

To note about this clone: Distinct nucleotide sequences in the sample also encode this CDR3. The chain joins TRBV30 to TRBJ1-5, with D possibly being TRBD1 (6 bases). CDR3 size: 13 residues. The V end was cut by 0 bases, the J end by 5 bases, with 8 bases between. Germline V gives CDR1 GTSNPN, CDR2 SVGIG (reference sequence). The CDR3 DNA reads TGTGCCTGGAGTGTAGGGGGGGATCAGCCCCAGCATTTT. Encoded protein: CAWSVGGDQPQHF.

DNA for the CDR3: TGCAGTGCTAGGCAGCTAGAATCCCAGCATTTT. Amino acid sequence: CSARQLESQHF. The rearrangement uses TRBV20-1 and TRBJ1-5; D call uncertain. The CDR3 runs to 11 residues. V lost 3 bases and J lost 11, with 11 bases in between. CDR1 and CDR2 from the germline V gene are DFQATT and SNEGSKA (reference sequence).

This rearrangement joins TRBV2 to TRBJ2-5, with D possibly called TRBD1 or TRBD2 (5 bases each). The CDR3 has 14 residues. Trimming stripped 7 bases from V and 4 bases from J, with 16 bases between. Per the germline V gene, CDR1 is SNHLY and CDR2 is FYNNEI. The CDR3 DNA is TGTGCCAGCACCAGGGACCCCCCCGGAGAGACCCAGTACTTC. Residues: CASTRDPPGETQYF. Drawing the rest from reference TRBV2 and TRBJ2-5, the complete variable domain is EPEVTQTPSHQVTQMGQEVILRCVPISNHLYFYWYRQILGQKVEFLVSFYNNEISEKSEIFDDQFSVERPDGSNFTLKIRSTKLEDSAMYFCASTRDPPGETQYFGPGTRLLVL.

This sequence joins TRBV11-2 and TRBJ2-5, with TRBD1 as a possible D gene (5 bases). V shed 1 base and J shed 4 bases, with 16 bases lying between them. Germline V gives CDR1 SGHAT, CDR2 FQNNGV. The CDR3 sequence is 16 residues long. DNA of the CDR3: TGTGCCAGCAGCTTAGGGGGCAGGGTACCTAGAGAGACCCAGTACTTC. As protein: CASSLGGRVPRETQYF.

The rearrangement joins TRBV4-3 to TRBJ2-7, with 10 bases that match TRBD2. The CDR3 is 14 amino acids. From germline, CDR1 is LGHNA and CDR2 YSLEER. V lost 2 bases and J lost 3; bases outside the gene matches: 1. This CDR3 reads CASSQTSGNYEQYF. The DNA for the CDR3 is TGCGCCAGCAGCCAAACTAGCGGGAACTACGAGCAGTACTTC.

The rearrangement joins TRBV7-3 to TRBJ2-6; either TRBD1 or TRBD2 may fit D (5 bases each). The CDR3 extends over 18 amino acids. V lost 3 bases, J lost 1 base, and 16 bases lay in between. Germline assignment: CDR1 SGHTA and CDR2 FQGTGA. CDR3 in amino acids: CASSFSPGRGSGANVLTF. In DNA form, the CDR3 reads TGTGCCAGCAGCTTCTCCCCAGGGAGAGGGTCTGGGGCCAACGTCCTGACTTTC.